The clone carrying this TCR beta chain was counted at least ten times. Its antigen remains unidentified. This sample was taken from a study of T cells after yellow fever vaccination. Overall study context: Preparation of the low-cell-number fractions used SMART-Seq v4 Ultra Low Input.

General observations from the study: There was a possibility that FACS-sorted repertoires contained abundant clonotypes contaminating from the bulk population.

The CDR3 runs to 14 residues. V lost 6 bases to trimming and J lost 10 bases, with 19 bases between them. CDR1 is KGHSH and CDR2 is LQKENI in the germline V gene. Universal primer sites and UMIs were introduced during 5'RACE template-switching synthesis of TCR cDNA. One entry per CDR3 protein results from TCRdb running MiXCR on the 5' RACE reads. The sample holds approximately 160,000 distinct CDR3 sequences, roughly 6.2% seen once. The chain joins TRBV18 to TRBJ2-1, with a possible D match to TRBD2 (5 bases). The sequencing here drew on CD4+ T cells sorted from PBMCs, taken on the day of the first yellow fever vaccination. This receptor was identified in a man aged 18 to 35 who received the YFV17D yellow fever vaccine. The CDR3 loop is CASSRSGAPGEQFF. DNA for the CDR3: TGTGCCAGCTCCAGGTCTGGCGCGCCGGGGGAGCAGTTCTTC.